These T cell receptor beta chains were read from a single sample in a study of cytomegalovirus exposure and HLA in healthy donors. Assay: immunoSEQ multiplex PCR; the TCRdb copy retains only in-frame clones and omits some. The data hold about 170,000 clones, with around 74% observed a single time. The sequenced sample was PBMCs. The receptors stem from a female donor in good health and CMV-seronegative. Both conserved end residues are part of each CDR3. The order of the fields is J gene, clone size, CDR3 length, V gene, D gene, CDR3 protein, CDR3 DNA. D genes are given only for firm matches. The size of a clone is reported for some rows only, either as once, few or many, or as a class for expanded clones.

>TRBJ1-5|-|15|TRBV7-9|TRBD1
CASSPTGGSNQPQHF
TGTGCCAGCAGCCCAACAGGGGGCAGCAATCAGCCCCAGCATTTT
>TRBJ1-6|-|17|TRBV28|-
CASSLDSSSSYNSPLHF
TGTGCCAGCAGTTTGGACAGCTCCAGCTCCTATAATTCACCCCTCCACTTT
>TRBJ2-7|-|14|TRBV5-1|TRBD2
CASSFTGTRNEQYF
TGCGCCAGCAGCTTTACCGGGACTAGAAACGAGCAGTACTTC
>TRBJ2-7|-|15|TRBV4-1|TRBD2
CASSQDGGTLIEQYF
TGCGCCAGCAGCCAAGACGGGGGGACGCTTATCGAGCAGTACTTC
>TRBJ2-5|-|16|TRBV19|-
CASSIGGELLGETQYF
TGTGCCAGTAGTATAGGAGGAGAGCTACTCGGAGAGACCCAGTACTTC
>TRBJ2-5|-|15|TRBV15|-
CATSRSTRIQETQYF
TGTGCCACCAGCAGATCAACCAGAATCCAAGAGACCCAGTACTTC
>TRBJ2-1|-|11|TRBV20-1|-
CSASRANEQFF
TGCAGTGCTAGCAGGGCAAATGAGCAGTTCTTC
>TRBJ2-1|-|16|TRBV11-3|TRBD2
CASSLPTSGVYNEQFF
TGTGCCAGCAGCTTACCAACTAGCGGGGTATACAATGAGCAGTTCTTC
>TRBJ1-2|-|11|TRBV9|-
CASTSGSGYTF
TGTGCCAGCACCTCAGGGTCTGGCTACACCTTC
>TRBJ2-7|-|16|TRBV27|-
CASSLSGPSYKYEQYF
TGTGCCAGCAGTTTATCGGGGCCCTCTTACAAGTACGAGCAGTACTTC
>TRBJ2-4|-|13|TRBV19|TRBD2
CASSILAGNIQYF
TGTGCCAGTAGTATACTAGCGGGAAACATTCAGTACTTC
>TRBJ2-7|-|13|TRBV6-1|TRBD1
CASRWTGVSEQYF
TGTGCCAGCAGATGGACAGGGGTATCCGAGCAGTACTTC
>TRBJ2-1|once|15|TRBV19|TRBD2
CASSVLAGRGVEQFF
TGTGCCAGTAGTGTACTAGCGGGCCGGGGGGTTGAGCAGTTCTTC
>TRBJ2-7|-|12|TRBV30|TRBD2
CASGTSAYEQYF
TGTGCATCGGGGACTAGCGCCTACGAGCAGTACTTC
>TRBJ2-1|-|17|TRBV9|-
CASSVNEASPSYNEQFF
TGTGCCAGCAGCGTAAATGAAGCTTCCCCCTCCTACAATGAGCAGTTCTTC
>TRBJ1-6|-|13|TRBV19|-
CASSNTAGSPLHF
TGTGCCAGTAGTAACACAGCTGGTTCACCCCTCCACTTT
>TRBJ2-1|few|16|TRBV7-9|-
CASSPPGLRADNEQFF
TGTGCCAGCAGCCCTCCAGGACTCCGGGCCGACAATGAGCAGTTCTTC